Sequencing of this T cell receptor (beta chain) was carried out in a study of OX40 agonist ivuxolimab in advanced cancers. V gave up 4 bases and J gave up 8 bases, with 14 bases separating them. Germline V CDR1 and CDR2: LNHDA, SQIVND (reference sequence). The length of the CDR3 is 13 residues. TCRdb's copy holds only in-frame clones and misses some; the assay was immunoSEQ multiplex PCR. The table records about 30,000 clones, 80% to 85% of them present only once. The chain recombines TRBV19 with TRBJ1-1; unclear D gene. Sequencing was performed on CD4+ or CD8+ T cells sorted from blood, taken in a trial of the OX40 agonist ivuxolimab. This TCR derives from an adult with an advanced solid tumor such as melanoma, head and neck, liver or kidney cancer. The CDR3 spells CASSSRDLKEAFF. The CDR3, as DNA: TGTGCCAGTAGTAGTCGCGATTTGAAGGAAGCTTTCTTT.